One sample yielded the 20 T cell receptor beta chains listed below, sequenced in a study of human T cells and chemical hapten exposure. Time point denoted: patch test 1, 2 weeks after DPC sensitization. Specified treatment: therapeutic diphenylcyclopropenone sensitization with weekly scalp DPC. TCRdb analysed the RACE reads with MiXCR anew, one entry per CDR3 protein. The sample holds tens of thousands of distinct CDR3 sequences, 10% to 15% seen once. Sequencing used whole blood, obtained in connection with sensitization to the hapten diphenylcyclopropenone (DPC). The source of these receptors is an older woman with alopecia areata. Some clones in this sample may be carry-over from other donors' samples.

This clonotype came up many times. V is TRBV5-6 and J is TRBJ1-1; D gene uncertain. Germline V gene lookup returns CDR1 SGHDT and CDR2 YYEEEE. The CDR3 runs 15 residues. V gave up 2 bases and J gave up 0 bases, with 11 bases separating them. The CDR3 sequence: CASSLGPNMNTEAFF. DNA of the CDR3: TGTGCCAGCAGCTTAGGGCCGAACATGAACACTGAAGCTTTCTTT. Together with reference TRBV5-6 and TRBJ1-1, the CDR3 gives the full variable domain: DAGVTQSPTHLIKTRGQQVTLRCSPKSGHDTVSWYQQALGQGPQFIFQYYEEEERQRGNFPDRFSGHQFPNYSSELNVNALLLGDSALYLCASSLGPNMNTEAFFGQGTRLTVV.

V gene TRBV29-1 combines with J gene TRBJ1-2; TRBD1 matches at 8 bases. Trimming took 6 bases from V and 4 from J; bases not matched to a gene: 10. The CDR3 runs to 14 residues. Germline CDR1 and CDR2: SQVTM and ANQGSEA. CDR3 residues: CSVPQGVVRYGYTF. CDR3 nucleotides: TGCAGCGTCCCACAGGGGGTGGTGCGCTATGGCTACACCTTC.

The rearrangement links TRBV12-3 or TRBV12-4 to TRBJ1-1; D remains unclear. The CDR3 is 13 amino acids. The V end lost 6 bases, the J end lost 5 bases, and 13 bases lay between the germline ends. CDR3 region: CASSLRAWTEAFF. Written as DNA, the CDR3 is TGTGCCAGCAGCCTTCGGGCGTGGACTGAAGCTTTCTTT.

The sample holds many counts of this clonotype. The chain employs TRBV5-1 and TRBJ2-5; D gene unclear. CDR1 is SGHRS, CDR2 YFSETQ, per germline. The CDR3 has 13 amino acids. V shed 6 bases and J shed 1 base, with 10 bases lying between them. CDR3 in DNA: TGCGCCAGCAAATCGTGGGCCCAAGAGACCCAGTACTTC. This codes for CASKSWAQETQYF.

This clonotype was seen at least ten times. This chain links TRBV7-8 with TRBJ1-6, with D perhaps TRBD1 (5 bases). Germline assignment: CDR1 SGHVS and CDR2 FQNEAQ. V lost 3 bases to trimming and J lost 13 bases, with 13 bases between them. The CDR3 extends over 13 amino acids. The CDR3 DNA is TGTGCCAGCAGCTTTCTTGGGGCTTCTCCCCTCCACTTT. Residues: CASSFLGASPLHF.

Only a few counts were recorded for this clonotype. The chain joins TRBV15 to TRBJ1-4, with 7 bases aligning to TRBD1. Trimming at V came to 1 base and at J to 2 bases, leaving 1 base not matched to a gene. Germline V CDR1 and CDR2: LNHNV, YYDKDF (reference sequence). The CDR3 consists of 15 residues. The chain's CDR3 is CATSRATGTNEKLFF. The CDR3 coding sequence is TGTGCCACCAGCAGAGCGACAGGGACTAATGAAAAACTGTTTTTT.

This clonotype was counted ten times or more. This chain connects TRBV3-1 to TRBJ1-1, with D perhaps TRBD1 (6 bases). Germline CDR1 LGHDT, CDR2 YNNKEL (reference sequence). V lost 5 bases, J lost 9 bases, and 13 bases lay in between. CDR3 size: 12 residues. CDR3 bases: TGTGCCAGCAGCTTACGGACAGATAAAGCTTTCTTT. Translating gives CASSLRTDKAFF.

This chain links TRBV7-8 with TRBJ1-2, with D perhaps TRBD1 (6 bases). V was trimmed by 1 base and J by 4 bases, leaving 10 bases between them. From germline, CDR1 is SGHVS and CDR2 FQNEAQ. This CDR3 spans 14 amino acids. This CDR3 reads CASSLGTAAYGYTF. The CDR3, as DNA: TGTGCCAGCAGCTTAGGGACAGCGGCCTATGGCTACACCTTC.

The V call is TRBV3-1, the J call TRBJ2-4; 7 bases line up with TRBD1. CDR3 length: 18 amino acids. Germline values: CDR1 LGHDT, CDR2 YNNKEL (reference sequence). Trimming at V came to 2 bases and at J to 0 bases, leaving 10 bases not matched to a gene. The CDR3 is CASSQSTGTPLAKNIQYF. DNA for the CDR3: TGTGCCAGCAGCCAATCGACAGGGACACCCCTAGCCAAAAACATTCAGTACTTC.

This clonotype was seen a few times. The chain is built from TRBV12-3 or TRBV12-4 and TRBJ1-5, with no clear D. V lost 4 bases, J lost 10 bases, and 17 bases lay in between. The CDR3 contains 14 residues. CDR3 in amino acids: CASSYRATPRPQHF. DNA for the CDR3: TGTGCCAGCAGTTACCGGGCCACCCCAAGACCCCAGCATTTT.

The chain uses TRBV7-2 and TRBJ1-6, with D possibly TRBD1 on 5 matching bases. The CDR3 has 14 amino acids. Trimming left V 1 base short and J 13 bases short, with 14 bases between. The germline gives CDR1 SGHTA, CDR2 FQGNSA. CDR3 coding DNA: TGTGCCAGCAGCTTAGGTCCAGGGACGTCGCCCCTCCACTTT. Its translation: CASSLGPGTSPLHF.

This clonotype has a handful of counts. This rearrangement joins TRBV11-2 to TRBJ2-3; TRBD1 might be the D (6 bases). CDR1 and CDR2 from the germline V gene are SGHAT and FQNNGV. With 7 bases removed from V and 3 bases from J, the gap between germline ends came to 23 bases. The CDR3 sequence is 17 residues long. For the CDR3, the DNA is TGTGCCAGCAACAAATTAACCCAGCGCGACAGGACAGATACGCAGTATTTT. Amino acid sequence: CASNKLTQRDRTDTQYF.

V usage is TRBV5-1 and J usage is TRBJ1-5; TRBD1 is a possible D gene (5 bases). V was pared by 4 bases and J by 7 bases, with 15 bases between. CDR1 SGHRS and CDR2 YFSETQ come from the germline V gene. The CDR3 extends over 14 amino acids. The CDR3 bases are TGCGCCAGCAGCACCGGGACGGTTCGGCAGCCCCAGCATTTT. This codes for CASSTGTVRQPQHF.

The chain employs TRBV5-1 and TRBJ1-1, with a possible D match to TRBD1 (5 bases). Germline V gene sequence: CDR1 SGHRS, CDR2 YFSETQ. The CDR3 is made up of 15 amino acids. The V end lost 6 bases, the J end lost 2 bases, and 17 bases lay between the germline ends. The DNA for the CDR3 is TGCGCCAGCACCACAGCCTCCAGGGTTAACACTGAAGCTTTCTTT. Its translation: CASTTASRVNTEAFF.

In this sample, this clonotype turned up many times. This rearrangement joins TRBV4-2 to TRBJ1-1; D is possibly TRBD1 (6 bases). Germline CDR1 LGHNA, CDR2 YNFKEQ. The CDR3 covers 17 residues. Trimming shortened V by 4 bases and J by 5 bases, and 23 bases separated the two germline ends. DNA for the CDR3: TGTGCCAGCAGCCCCAACCGGGTCCGGGGGCCGGGTACTGAAGCTTTCTTT. Protein: CASSPNRVRGPGTEAFF.

The gene calls are TRBV11-3 and TRBJ2-1; D is tentatively TRBD1 or TRBD2 (5 bases each). Germline assignment: CDR1 SGHNT and CDR2 YENEEA. The ends were cut back, 4 bases at V and 4 bases at J, with 8 bases in the middle. The CDR3 loop spans 13 amino acids. In DNA form, the CDR3 reads TGTGCCAGCAGCTCCGGGGCATACAATGAGCAGTTCTTC. This gives the protein CASSSGAYNEQFF.

Many counts were recorded for this clonotype. The chain uses TRBV6-2 or TRBV6-3 and TRBJ2-7; the D gene is possibly TRBD1 (6 bases). In germline, CDR1 is MNHEY, CDR2 SVGEGT. The CDR3 runs to 12 residues. Trimming shortened V by 5 bases and J by 5 bases, and 10 bases separated the two germline ends. CDR3 amino acids: CASSRRQDEQYF. In DNA, the CDR3 is TGTGCCAGCAGTCGTCGACAGGACGAGCAGTACTTC.

This clonotype was observed a handful of times. The chain has TRBV27 and TRBJ1-6, with 7 bases lining up with TRBD1. Losses at the gene ends were 7 bases for V and 4 bases for J; bases not matched to a gene: 10. This CDR3 has 16 residues. CDR1 and CDR2 from the germline V gene are MNHEY and SMNVEV (reference sequence). CDR3 residues: CASKFTDRIYNSPLHF. The CDR3 nucleotides read TGTGCCAGCAAGTTTACGGACAGGATATATAATTCACCCCTCCACTTT.

In its sample, this clonotype was seen many times. The chain links TRBV2 to TRBJ1-5; D gene unclear. V dropped 6 bases and J dropped 6 bases, with 12 bases sitting between them. This CDR3 has 13 residues. From germline, CDR1 is SNHLY and CDR2 FYNNEI. This chain's CDR3 is CASRDGLGQPQHF. The DNA for the CDR3 is TGTGCCAGCAGGGACGGTTTGGGTCAGCCCCAGCATTTT.

This chain joins TRBV13 and TRBJ2-7; 7 bases match TRBD1. CDR3 length equals 14 residues. Looked up from germline, CDR1 is PRHDT and CDR2 is FYEKMQ (reference sequence). V was clipped by 4 bases and J by 6 bases; unmatched bases: 9. The CDR3 coding sequence is TGTGCCAGCAGCTCCCGACAGGGCGGCAGCGAGCAGTACTTC. It is translated as CASSSRQGGSEQYF. Drawing the rest from reference TRBV13 and TRBJ2-7, the complete variable domain is AAGVIQSPRHLIKEKRETATLKCYPIPRHDTVYWYQQGPGQDPQFLISFYEKMQSDKGSIPDRFSAQQFSDYHSELNMSSLELGDSALYFCASSSRQGGSEQYFGPGTRLTVT.